The 32 T cell receptor beta chains below were found in one sample sequenced in a study of blood T cells in healthy people across ages. It was with a sample-barcoded 5' primer and a J-beta primer mix that a second PCR of about 6 to 12 cycles was run. From the 5' RACE reads, TCRdb called clonotypes with MiXCR, one entry per CDR3 protein. The sample lists approximately 830,000 distinct CDR3 sequences; 62% were seen once. The sample taken for sequencing was blood. These receptors all come from a man aged 25 to 45 in good health.

J is TRBJ2-1 and V is TRBV7-9; perhaps TRBD2 as D (5 bases). Trimming removed 1 base at V and 9 bases at J, with 16 bases between. The CDR3 loop spans 15 amino acids. Germline-derived CDR1 and CDR2 are SEHNR and FQNEAQ (reference sequence). CDR3 residues: CASSLDTSGFTEQFF. The CDR3 DNA sequence: TGTGCCAGCAGCTTAGATACGAGCGGCTTCACTGAGCAGTTCTTC.

Notes on this clonotype: This may arise from a read error, as a much more abundant clone is one base away. The chain links TRBV12-3 or TRBV12-4 to TRBJ1-4, with D unclear. V was trimmed by 4 bases and J by 2 bases, leaving 17 bases between them. The CDR3 is 17 residues long. As DNA, the CDR3 is TGTGCCAGCAGTTCTATGGGCCGGGGTGGCACTAATGAAAAACTGTTTTTT. Translating gives CASSSMGRGGTNEKLFF.

This clonotype was counted between two and nine times. The chain carries TRBV29-1 and TRBJ1-2; 7 bases agree with TRBD1. The CDR3 contains 13 residues. Trimming at V came to 1 base and at J to 3 bases, leaving 2 bases not matched to a gene. The germline V gene encodes CDR1 SQVTM and CDR2 ANQGSEA. The CDR3 loop is CSVEGRGDYGYTF. CDR3 nucleotide sequence: TGCAGCGTTGAAGGCAGGGGGGACTATGGCTACACCTTC.

A single count supports this clonotype. The rearrangement links TRBV18 to TRBJ2-3, with a tentative D call TRBD2 (6 bases). Germline assignment: CDR1 KGHSH and CDR2 LQKENI. V lost 0 bases and J lost 3, with 10 bases in between. The CDR3 sequence is 15 residues long. CDR3 residues: CASSPPTGETDTQYF. DNA for the CDR3: TGTGCCAGCTCACCACCCACGGGGGAAACAGATACGCAGTATTTT.

The J gene is TRBJ1-2, the V gene TRBV5-1; the D is unclear. Trimming removed 0 bases at V and 0 bases at J, with 9 bases between. Germline V gives CDR1 SGHRS, CDR2 YFSETQ. This CDR3 is built from 15 residues. The CDR3 protein is CASSLGDGANYGYTF. The CDR3 bases are TGCGCCAGCAGCTTGGGAGACGGAGCTAACTATGGCTACACCTTC. The variable domain in full, completed from reference TRBV5-1 and TRBJ1-2, reads KAGVTQTPRYLIKTRGQQVTLSCSPISGHRSVSWYQQTPGQGLQFLFEYFSETQRNKGNFPGRFSGRQFSNSRSEMNVSTLELGDSALYLCASSLGDGANYGYTFGSGTRLTVV.

A word on this clonotype: The junction departs from germline at one end; a sequencing error may be responsible. The chain has TRBV6-2 or TRBV6-3 and TRBJ2-5, with D possibly being TRBD2 (6 bases). The germline CDR1 and CDR2 sequences are MNHEY and SVGEGT. The CDR3 runs to 13 residues. The CDR3 protein is CASTGDSQKTQYF. DNA of the CDR3: TGTGCCAGCACCGGGGACTCCCAAAAGACCCAGTACTTC.

The chain uses TRBV5-1 and TRBJ1-2; 10 bases fit TRBD1. V dropped 4 bases and J dropped 2; count of bases not matched to a gene: 8. The CDR3 loop spans 16 amino acids. CDR1 and CDR2 (germline): SGHRS, YFSETQ. The CDR3 protein is CASSDRDRGTNYGYTF. For the CDR3, the DNA is TGCGCCAGCAGCGACCGGGACAGGGGTACGAACTATGGCTACACCTTC.

The chain combines TRBV6-2 or TRBV6-3 with TRBJ1-6; D gene ambiguous. Germline loops: CDR1 MNHEY, CDR2 SVGEGT. Between the trimmed V and J ends, which lost 5 bases and 9 bases, there was a span of 14 bases. The CDR3 runs to 14 residues. CDR3 loop: CASSQEVAPSPLHF. The CDR3 DNA reads TGTGCCAGCAGTCAGGAGGTCGCGCCTTCACCCCTCCACTTT.

In its sample, this clonotype was seen once. The genes are TRBV5-8 and TRBJ1-5, with unresolved D. This CDR3 spans 14 amino acids. The germline V and J ends were trimmed by 5 bases and 5 bases, with 14 bases remaining between them. Looked up from germline, CDR1 is SGHTS and CDR2 is YDEGEE. The CDR3 loop is CASSADVGYQPQHF. The CDR3 DNA sequence: TGTGCCAGCAGTGCCGACGTAGGGTATCAGCCCCAGCATTTT. The complete variable domain, with remaining parts taken from reference TRBV5-8 and TRBJ1-5, reads EAGVTQSPTHLIKTRGQQATLRCSPISGHTSVYWYQQALGLGLQFLLWYDEGEERNRGNFPPRFSGRQFPNYSSELNVNALELEDSALYLCASSADVGYQPQHFGDGTRLSIL.

The CDR3 reads CSALDSAVQETQYF. CDR3 nucleotides: TGCAGTGCCTTGGACAGTGCGGTCCAAGAGACCCAGTACTTC. V gene TRBV20-1 combines with J gene TRBJ2-5, with D tentatively TRBD1 (6 bases). V lost 6 bases and J lost 1, with 15 bases in between. The length of the CDR3 is 14 residues. Per the germline V gene, CDR1 is DFQATT and CDR2 is SNEGSKA (reference sequence).

CDR3 bases: TGTGCCATCAGTACCGAGGTCACCGGGGAGCTGTTTTTT. Protein product: CAISTEVTGELFF. The chain recombines TRBV10-3 with TRBJ2-2; D not certain. In germline, CDR1 is ENHRY, CDR2 SYGVKD. CDR3 length: 13 amino acids. Trimming took 5 bases from V and 4 from J, leaving 8 bases between them.

The chain combines TRBV13 with TRBJ2-5; 12 positions match TRBD2. V trimming: 5 bases; J trimming: 4 bases; junction bases outside the gene matches: 26. Germline loops: CDR1 PRHDT, CDR2 FYEKMQ (reference sequence). There are 22 residues in the CDR3. The CDR3 protein is CASSDEQGFGTSGSYRGETQYF. DNA of the CDR3: TGTGCCAGCAGCGACGAACAGGGCTTCGGGACTAGCGGGTCCTACAGGGGAGAGACCCAGTACTTC.

This clonotype was recorded a few times. The V gene is TRBV29-1, the J gene TRBJ1-2, with D perhaps matching TRBD1 (5 bases). From germline, CDR1 is SQVTM and CDR2 ANQGSEA. Trimming removed 8 bases from V and 6 bases from J, with 10 bases in between. CDR3 length: 10 residues. In nucleotides, the CDR3 is TGCAGCACTCGACAGAATGGCTACACCTTC. Its translation: CSTRQNGYTF.

The V gene is TRBV4-3, the J gene TRBJ2-3; 7 nucleotides line up with TRBD1. CDR3 length equals 15 residues. Germline CDR1 LGHNA, CDR2 YSLEER. Trimming at V came to 1 base and at J to 5 bases, leaving 6 bases not matched to a gene. Here the CDR3 DNA reads TGCGCCAGCAGCCAAGCCTGGACAGGACTAGATACGCAGTATTTT. It encodes CASSQAWTGLDTQYF.

V usage is TRBV7-9 and J usage is TRBJ2-1; no clear D. Germline-derived CDR1 and CDR2 are SEHNR and FQNEAQ (reference sequence). Trimming took off 2 bases at V and 10 bases at J, with 12 bases between the two ends. The CDR3 has 13 residues. Written as DNA, the CDR3 is TGTGCCAGCAGCTTACCGATAGTTGGGGAGCAGTTCTTC. Translated, it gives CASSLPIVGEQFF.

V is TRBV24-1 and J is TRBJ1-1; D gene unclear. V lost 2 bases and J lost 5, with 8 bases in between. This CDR3 comprises 13 residues. The germline V gene encodes CDR1 KGHDR and CDR2 SFDVKD. The CDR3 sequence: CATSDWKRTEAFF. The DNA for the CDR3 is TGTGCCACCAGTGATTGGAAGAGGACTGAAGCTTTCTTT.

The rearrangement uses TRBV27 and TRBJ2-1; D not resolved. The V end lost 5 bases, the J end lost 1 base, and 12 bases lay between the germline ends. This CDR3 contains 15 residues. Germline V gene lookup returns CDR1 MNHEY and CDR2 SMNVEV (reference sequence). The CDR3 spells CASSPGPHSYNEQFF. The CDR3, as DNA: TGTGCCAGCAGTCCCGGGCCTCATTCCTACAATGAGCAGTTCTTC.

V and J are TRBV9 and TRBJ1-4; 11 positions agree with TRBD1. The CDR3 is made up of 14 amino acids. Per the germline V gene, CDR1 is SGDLS and CDR2 is YYNGEE. Trimming at V came to 3 bases and at J to 6 bases, leaving 1 base not matched to a gene. Written as DNA, the CDR3 is TGTGCCAGCAGCGGGACAGGGGGCCATGAAAAACTGTTTTTT. This translates into CASSGTGGHEKLFF.

The chain is built from TRBV20-1 and TRBJ2-3, with D perhaps given as TRBD1 or TRBD2 (5 bases each). V lost 5 bases to trimming and J lost 0 bases, with 18 bases between them. The V gene's germline CDR1 is DFQATT and CDR2 SNEGSKA (reference sequence). CDR3 size: 16 residues. CDR3 nucleotide sequence: TGCAGTGCTCCTTTACTAGACAGCCTTAGCACAGATACGCAGTATTTT. As protein: CSAPLLDSLSTDTQYF.

The chain uses TRBV4-3 and TRBJ1-2, with 7 positions matching TRBD1. After removal of 0 bases from V and 7 bases from J, the junction contained 5 bases not matched to a gene. This CDR3 comprises 14 residues. In germline, CDR1 is LGHNA, CDR2 YSLEER. CDR3 amino acids: CASSQDRGSVGYTF. The DNA of the CDR3 is TGCGCCAGCAGCCAAGACAGGGGGAGTGTTGGCTACACCTTC.

The rearrangement links TRBV4-2 to TRBJ2-2; D may be TRBD2 (5 bases). The germline gives CDR1 LGHNA, CDR2 YNFKEQ. V shed 4 bases and J shed 4 bases, with 16 bases lying between them. This CDR3 region has 16 residues. The CDR3 here is CASSPPGGRGTGELFF. The CDR3 nucleotides are TGTGCCAGCAGCCCCCCTGGCGGGCGAGGCACCGGGGAGCTGTTTTTT.

This chain links TRBV13 with TRBJ2-5; D gene uncertain. Matching the DNA end better, TRBJ2-7 makes the J call doubtful. Germline-derived CDR1 and CDR2 are PRHDT and FYEKMQ (reference sequence). This CDR3 comprises 14 residues. CDR3 sequence (DNA): TGTGCCAGCAGTCGGACGTCATCGGGTTACGAGCAGTACTTC. Its protein is CASSRTSSGYEQYF.

The chain combines TRBV20-1 with TRBJ2-4, with D perhaps given as TRBD1 or TRBD2 (5 bases each). Germline V lookup: CDR1 DFQATT, CDR2 SNEGSKA (reference sequence). The CDR3 is made up of 13 amino acids. V shed 5 bases and J shed 8 bases, with 16 bases lying between them. The CDR3 DNA reads TGCAGTGCTTTCCAGGCGGGCAGGGACATTCAGTACTTC. It encodes CSAFQAGRDIQYF.

V gene TRBV21-1 combines with J gene TRBJ2-1. TRBV21-1 is marked as a pseudogene. The CDR3 contains 8 residues. CDR3 sequence: CARGGQFF. The CDR3 bases are TGTGCCAGGGGTGGGCAGTTCTTC.

The chain recombines TRBV9 with TRBJ2-1; D perhaps matches TRBD1 (5 bases). The CDR3 runs 16 residues. V was clipped by 0 bases and J by 0 bases, with 10 bases between them. The V gene's germline CDR1 is SGDLS and CDR2 YYNGEE. The DNA of the CDR3 is TGTGCCAGCAGCGTAGAGGGGTGGAGCTCCTACAATGAGCAGTTCTTC. Its protein product is CASSVEGWSSYNEQFF. Based on the CDR3 plus reference TRBV9 and TRBJ2-1, the full variable domain is DSGVTQTPKHLITATGQRVTLRCSPRSGDLSVYWYQQSLDQGLQFLIQYYNGEERAKGNILERFSAQQFPDLHSELNLSSLELGDSALYFCASSVEGWSSYNEQFFGPGTRLTVL.

The chain has TRBV9 and TRBJ2-3; 12 positions match TRBD2. Germline-derived CDR1 and CDR2 are SGDLS and YYNGEE. V was clipped by 0 bases and J by 1 base; unmatched bases: 3. The CDR3 loop spans 17 amino acids. In DNA, the CDR3 is TGTGCCAGCAGCGTAGACCGGACTAGCGGGGGCACAGATACGCAGTATTTT. Translation gives CASSVDRTSGGTDTQYF.

This clonotype was observed a handful of times. The junction departs from the called germline gene at one end, perhaps through a read error. This chain joins TRBV6-6 and TRBJ2-6; no clear D gene. This CDR3 is 14 amino acids long. Per germline, CDR1 MNHNY and CDR2 SVGAGI (reference sequence). The CDR3 loop is CAGRPLAGANVLTF. The CDR3 nucleotides are TGTGCCGGCAGACCCCTTGCTGGGGCCAACGTCCTGACTTTC.

In regard to this clonotype: The germline gene is not matched at one end of the junction; a read error may be the cause. The chain uses TRBV29-1 and TRBJ1-4; 7 bases are a match to TRBD1. The CDR3 length is 13 residues. Germline CDR1 SQVTM, CDR2 ANQGSEA. The CDR3 reads CCVDGTDGEKLFF. In DNA, the CDR3 is TGCTGCGTTGACGGGACAGATGGAGAAAAACTGTTTTTT.

This chain uses TRBV9 with TRBJ2-1; TRBD2 matches 7 bases. CDR3 size: 17 residues. The germline V gene has CDR1 SGDLS and CDR2 YYNGEE. J was trimmed by 6 bases and V by 1 base; bases with no gene match: 13. The CDR3: CASSVSPTSRQGNEQFF. The DNA for the CDR3 is TGTGCCAGCAGCGTAAGCCCGACTAGCCGGCAAGGCAATGAGCAGTTCTTC. Supplemented by reference TRBV9 and TRBJ2-1, the full variable domain reads DSGVTQTPKHLITATGQRVTLRCSPRSGDLSVYWYQQSLDQGLQFLIQYYNGEERAKGNILERFSAQQFPDLHSELNLSSLELGDSALYFCASSVSPTSRQGNEQFFGPGTRLTVL.

A few counts support this clonotype. The chain combines TRBV2 with TRBJ1-4; TRBD1 matches at 9 bases. The germline CDR1 and CDR2 sequences are SNHLY and FYNNEI. The CDR3 is 13 residues long. Trimming removed 7 bases from V and 11 bases from J; junction bases left unmatched: 8. CDR3 nucleotide sequence: TGTGCCAGCATTGGGACAGGGACAGGGAAACTGTTTTTT. As protein: CASIGTGTGKLFF.

Notes on this clonotype: One end of the junction is discordant with germline, which a read error may explain. The rearrangement uses TRBV5-6 and TRBJ2-3; a possible D gene is TRBD2 (5 bases). This CDR3 comprises 16 residues. Germline V gene sequence: CDR1 SGHDT, CDR2 YYEEEE. The DNA of the CDR3 is TGTGCCAGCTCCCCGGCCGGGATCACCCACACAGACACGCAGTATTTT. Its protein is CASSPAGITHTDTQYF.

The chain uses TRBV7-8 and TRBJ2-2, with a tentative D call TRBD1 (6 bases). The CDR3 has 17 residues. Germline V lookup: CDR1 SGHVS, CDR2 FQNEAQ. The ends were cut back, 4 bases at V and 0 bases at J, with 15 bases in the middle. In nucleotides, the CDR3 is TGTGCCAGCAGCTATGCCTCCGGGACATCGAACACCGGGGAGCTGTTTTTT. Protein sequence: CASSYASGTSNTGELFF.